This entry features one T cell receptor (beta chain) sequence. Its specificity is not known. Other DNA variants within this sample encode the same CDR3. Across several immunoSEQ plates, the genomic DNA of each subset was split evenly. Input per replicate PCR of unsorted PBMC was about 300 ng DNA, corresponding to tens of thousands of T cell genomes. The repertoire was sequenced with immunoSEQ multiplex PCR; TCRdb's copy has only in-frame clones and lacks some. The sample has about half a million clones; 81% are singletons. The data originate from a study of shared clonotypes between healthy human individuals. Study information: The donor group consisted of two women and a few men, aged 18 to 49.

V shed 7 bases and J 2 bases; nucleotides not matched to a gene: 5. The germline V gene encodes CDR1 SGHRS and CDR2 YFSETQ. The CDR3 extends over 14 amino acids. Regarding the study as a whole: Sequencing depth was expected to influence donor clonotype sharing.

The TCR originated in a woman between 40 and 55 years old in good health. Some clones in this sample may be carry-over from other donors' samples. Sequenced sample: PBMCs. The chain couples TRBV5-1 to TRBJ1-1; 10 positions match TRBD1. The CDR3 nucleotides are TGCGCCAGCTCCCGGACAGGGGGAAACACTGAAGCTTTCTTT. It codes for CASSRTGGNTEAFF.